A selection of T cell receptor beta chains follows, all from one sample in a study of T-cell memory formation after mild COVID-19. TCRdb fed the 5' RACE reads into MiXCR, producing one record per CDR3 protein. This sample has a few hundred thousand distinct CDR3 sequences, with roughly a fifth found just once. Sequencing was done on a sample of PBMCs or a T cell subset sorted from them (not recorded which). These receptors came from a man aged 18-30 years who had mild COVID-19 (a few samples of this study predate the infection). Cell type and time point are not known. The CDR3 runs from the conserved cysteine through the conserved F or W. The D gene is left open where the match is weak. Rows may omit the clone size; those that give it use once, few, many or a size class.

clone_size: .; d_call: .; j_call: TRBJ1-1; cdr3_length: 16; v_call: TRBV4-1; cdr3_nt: TGCGCCAGCAGCCAAATCCTGGACGGTATGAACACTGAAGCTTTCTTT; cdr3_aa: CASSQILDGMNTEAFF
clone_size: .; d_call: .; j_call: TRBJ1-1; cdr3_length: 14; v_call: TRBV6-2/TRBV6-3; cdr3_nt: TGTGCCAGCAGTCGACTAGGAGGCAACACTGAAGCTTTCTTT; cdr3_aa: CASSRLGGNTEAFF
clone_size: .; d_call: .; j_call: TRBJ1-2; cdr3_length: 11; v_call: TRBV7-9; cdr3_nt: TGTGCCAGCAGCAGAGGGCAAGGCTACACCTTC; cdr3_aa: CASSRGQGYTF
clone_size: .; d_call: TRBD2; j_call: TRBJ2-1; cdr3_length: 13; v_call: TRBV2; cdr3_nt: TGTGCCAGTAGCGGGGGATCCTTCTTGGAGCAGTTCTTC; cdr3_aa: CASSGGSFLEQFF
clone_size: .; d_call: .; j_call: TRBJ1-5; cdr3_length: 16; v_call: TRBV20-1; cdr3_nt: TGCAGTGCTAGCCAAGGACAGAGTGGTGGCAATCAGCCCCAGCATTTT; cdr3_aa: CSASQGQSGGNQPQHF
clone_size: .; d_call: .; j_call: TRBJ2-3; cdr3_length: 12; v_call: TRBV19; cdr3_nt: TGTGCCAGTTCGGGACTCCTAGATACGCAGTATTTT; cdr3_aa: CASSGLLDTQYF
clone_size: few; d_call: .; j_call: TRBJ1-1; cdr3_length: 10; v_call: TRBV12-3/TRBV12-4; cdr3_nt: TGTGCCAGCACTGGTGATGAAGCTTTCTTT; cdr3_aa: CASTGDEAFF
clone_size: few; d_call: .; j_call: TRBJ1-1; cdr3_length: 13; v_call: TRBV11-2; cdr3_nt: TGTGCCAGCAGCCCGAGGGAAGGGACGGGCGCTTTCTTT; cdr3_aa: CASSPREGTGAFF
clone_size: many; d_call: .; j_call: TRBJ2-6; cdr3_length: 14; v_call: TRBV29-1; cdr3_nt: TGCAGCGTTGAAGACATCTCTGGGGCCAACGTCCTGACTTTC; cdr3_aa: CSVEDISGANVLTF
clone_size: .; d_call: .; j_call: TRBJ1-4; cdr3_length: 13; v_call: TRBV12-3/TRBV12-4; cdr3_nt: TGTGCCAGCAGCCCCGTTCGGGCCGCGGAACTGTTTTTT; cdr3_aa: CASSPVRAAELFF
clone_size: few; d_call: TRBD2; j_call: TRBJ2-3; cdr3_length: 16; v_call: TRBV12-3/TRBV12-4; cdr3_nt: TGTGCCAGCAGTCCCCGACTAGTGCCGGGGGGGAATACGCAGTATTTT; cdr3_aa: CASSPRLVPGGNTQYF
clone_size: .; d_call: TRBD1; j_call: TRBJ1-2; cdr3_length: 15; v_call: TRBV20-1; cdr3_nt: TGCAGTGCGAGGACAGGGTGGGCGATTAACTATGGCTACACCTTC; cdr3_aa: CSARTGWAINYGYTF
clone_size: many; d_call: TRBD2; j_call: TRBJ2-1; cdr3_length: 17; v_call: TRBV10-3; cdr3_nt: TGTGCCATCAGTTTAGGAGGGACTAGCGGGGGGGCTGGTGAGCAGTTCTTC; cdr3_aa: CAISLGGTSGGAGEQFF
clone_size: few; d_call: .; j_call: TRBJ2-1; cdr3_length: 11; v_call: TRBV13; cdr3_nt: TGTGCCAGCAGATGGGGCAATGAGCAGTTCTTC; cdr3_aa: CASRWGNEQFF
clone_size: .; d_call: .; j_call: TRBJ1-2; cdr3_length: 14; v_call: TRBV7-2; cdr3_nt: TGTGCCAGCACCATTCCGACGGGGACCTATGGCTACACCTTC; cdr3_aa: CASTIPTGTYGYTF
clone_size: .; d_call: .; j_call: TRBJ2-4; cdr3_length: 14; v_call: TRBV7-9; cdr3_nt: TGTGCCAGCAGCACCTACTTAGCCAAAAACATTCAGTACTTC; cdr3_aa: CASSTYLAKNIQYF
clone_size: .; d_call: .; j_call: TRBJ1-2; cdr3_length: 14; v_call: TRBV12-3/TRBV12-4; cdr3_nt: TGTGCCAGCAGTTTAGCGCTTACAGCCTATGGCTACACCTTC; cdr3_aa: CASSLALTAYGYTF
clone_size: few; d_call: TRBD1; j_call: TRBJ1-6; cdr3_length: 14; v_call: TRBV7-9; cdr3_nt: TGTGCCAGCAGCGTCGGACAGGGGGTTTCACCCCTCCACTTT; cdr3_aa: CASSVGQGVSPLHF
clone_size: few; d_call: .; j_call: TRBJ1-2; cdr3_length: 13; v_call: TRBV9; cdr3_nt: TGTGCCAGCAACAGACCGGGGGGTAACGGCTACACCTTC; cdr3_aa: CASNRPGGNGYTF
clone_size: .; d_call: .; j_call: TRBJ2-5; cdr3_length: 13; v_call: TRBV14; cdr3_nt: TGTGCCAGCAGCCATGAATATGGGGAGACCCAGTACTTC; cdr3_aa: CASSHEYGETQYF
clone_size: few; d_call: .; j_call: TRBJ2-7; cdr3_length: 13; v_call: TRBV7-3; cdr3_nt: TGTGCCAGCAGCTTTGGGGATACCTACGAGCAGTACTTC; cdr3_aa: CASSFGDTYEQYF
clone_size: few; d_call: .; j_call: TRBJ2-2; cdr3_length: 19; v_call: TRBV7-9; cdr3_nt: TGTGCCAGCAGCCCCGGCCGAGGAGGGGCGGAAGGGAACACCGGGGAGCTGTTTTTT; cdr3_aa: CASSPGRGGAEGNTGELFF
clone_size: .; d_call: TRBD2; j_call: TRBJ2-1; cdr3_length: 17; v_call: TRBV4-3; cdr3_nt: TGCGCCAGCAGCCAAAGAAGCGGGGGGGCCAATGTGAATGAGCAGTTCTTC; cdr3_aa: CASSQRSGGANVNEQFF
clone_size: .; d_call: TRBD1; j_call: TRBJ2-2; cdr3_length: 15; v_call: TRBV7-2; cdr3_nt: TGTGCCAGCAGCAGCCGGGACAGGGGTCCCGGGGAGCTGTTTTTT; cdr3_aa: CASSSRDRGPGELFF
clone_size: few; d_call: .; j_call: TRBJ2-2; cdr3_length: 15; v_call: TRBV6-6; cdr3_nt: TGTGCCAGCAGTTACTCAGGCAGACCGGGCGGGGAGCTGTTTTTT; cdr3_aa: CASSYSGRPGGELFF
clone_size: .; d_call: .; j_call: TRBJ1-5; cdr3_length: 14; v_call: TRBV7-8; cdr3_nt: TGTGCCAGCAGCGCCCGGGACAGCAATCAGCCCCAGCATTTT; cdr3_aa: CASSARDSNQPQHF
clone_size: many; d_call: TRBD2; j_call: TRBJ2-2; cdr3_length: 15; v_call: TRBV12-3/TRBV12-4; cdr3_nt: TGTGCCAGCAGTTCTAGCGGGGGGTTCACCGGGGAGCTGTTTTTT; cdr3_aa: CASSSSGGFTGELFF
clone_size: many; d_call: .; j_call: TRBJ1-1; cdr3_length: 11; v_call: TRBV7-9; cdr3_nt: TGTGCCAGCAGTCGCCAAGGTGAAGCTTTCTTT; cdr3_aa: CASSRQGEAFF
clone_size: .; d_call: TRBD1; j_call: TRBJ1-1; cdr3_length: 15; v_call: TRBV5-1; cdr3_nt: TGCGCCAGCAGCCCCGGGGGACAGGGTGACACTGAAGCTTTCTTT; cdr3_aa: CASSPGGQGDTEAFF
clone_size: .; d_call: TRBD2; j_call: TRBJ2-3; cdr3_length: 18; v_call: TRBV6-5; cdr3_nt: TGTGCCAGCAGTTACGGGCTAGCGGGATCCTCAGGCACAGATACGCAGTATTTT; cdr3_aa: CASSYGLAGSSGTDTQYF
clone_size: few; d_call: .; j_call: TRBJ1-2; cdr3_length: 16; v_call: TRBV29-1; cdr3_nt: TGCAGCGTTGGAACAGGGAAGGGGGAGGGGTTCTATGGCTACACCTTC; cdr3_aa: CSVGTGKGEGFYGYTF
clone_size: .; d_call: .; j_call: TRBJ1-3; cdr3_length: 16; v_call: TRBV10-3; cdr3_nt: TGTGCCATCAGTGAGTCAGGAAGACCCTCTGGAAACACCATATATTTT; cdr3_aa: CAISESGRPSGNTIYF
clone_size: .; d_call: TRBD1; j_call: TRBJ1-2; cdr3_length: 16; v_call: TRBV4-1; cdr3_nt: TGCGCCAGCAGCCCGAGATTACGACAGGGATCCTATGGCTACACCTTC; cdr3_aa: CASSPRLRQGSYGYTF